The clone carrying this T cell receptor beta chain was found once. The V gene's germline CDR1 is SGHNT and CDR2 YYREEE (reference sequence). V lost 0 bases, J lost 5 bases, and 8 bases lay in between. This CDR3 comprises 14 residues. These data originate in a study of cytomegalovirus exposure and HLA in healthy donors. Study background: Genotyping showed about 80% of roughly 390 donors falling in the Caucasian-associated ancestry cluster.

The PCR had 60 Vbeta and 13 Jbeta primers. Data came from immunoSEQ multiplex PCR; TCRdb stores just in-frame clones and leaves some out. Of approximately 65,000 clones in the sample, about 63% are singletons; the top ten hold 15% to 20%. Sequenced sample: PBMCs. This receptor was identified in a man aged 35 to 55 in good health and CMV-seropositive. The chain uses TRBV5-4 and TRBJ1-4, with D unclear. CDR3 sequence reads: CASSLVGGNEKLFF. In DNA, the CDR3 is TGTGCCAGCAGCTTGGTTGGCGGGAATGAAAAACTGTTTTTT. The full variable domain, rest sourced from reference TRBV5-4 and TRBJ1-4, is ETGVTQSPTHLIKTRGQQVTLRCSSQSGHNTVSWYQQALGQGPQFIFQYYREEENGRGNFPPRFSGLQFPNYSSELNVNALELDDSALYLCASSLVGGNEKLFFGSGTQLSVL.